Shown below are 25 T cell receptor beta chains from a single sample sequenced in a study of OX40 agonist ivuxolimab in advanced cancers. TCRdb keeps only in-frame clones here, not all; method: immunoSEQ multiplex PCR. The sample gives 70,000 to 90,000 clones, roughly 80% of which show up once; about 5% is in the top ten. The sample consisted of CD4+ or CD8+ T cells sorted from blood, taken in a trial of the OX40 agonist ivuxolimab. Every receptor here comes from an adult with an advanced solid tumor such as melanoma, head and neck, liver or kidney cancer.

The gene calls are TRBV5-1 and TRBJ1-2; 10 bases fit TRBD1. Losses at the gene ends were 0 bases for V and 5 bases for J; bases not matched to a gene: 13. Germline V gene sequence: CDR1 SGHRS, CDR2 YFSETQ. CDR3 length equals 18 residues. The CDR3 DNA sequence: TGCGCCAGCAGCTTGGACTCCTCCGGGACAGGGGTCTTATATGGCTACACCTTC. It translates to CASSLDSSGTGVLYGYTF.

The rearrangement links TRBV7-8 to TRBJ1-5; the match to TRBD1 covers 7 bases. The CDR3 extends over 15 amino acids. V lost 5 bases to trimming and J lost 5 bases; unmatched junction nucleotides: 9. Germline loops: CDR1 SGHVS, CDR2 FQNEAQ. The CDR3 protein is CASSPTSGGDQPQHF. CDR3 in DNA: TGTGCCAGCAGCCCAACCTCAGGGGGGGATCAGCCCCAGCATTTT.

The chain has TRBV6-5 and TRBJ1-1; D gene uncertain. This CDR3 has 15 residues. The V gene lost 5 bases and the J gene lost 2 bases, with 15 bases spanning the gap. Germline V gives CDR1 MNHEY, CDR2 SVGAGI. The CDR3 region is CASSRGRRTNTEAFF. The CDR3 DNA reads as TGTGCCAGCAGTCGCGGACGGAGAACCAACACTGAAGCTTTCTTT.

In nucleotides, the CDR3 is TGTGCCAGCAGACTGCCCTATCGGGCCCAGCATTTT. Amino acid sequence: CASRLPYRAQHF. J is TRBJ1-5 and V is TRBV6-6; D call uncertain. Trimming left V 6 bases short and J 11 bases short, with 14 bases between. The V gene's germline CDR1 is MNHNY and CDR2 SVGAGI (reference sequence). The CDR3 runs to 12 residues.

This clone occurred a few times. CDR3 sequence: CASSLSYISNYGYTF. The CDR3 DNA sequence: TGTGCCAGCAGCTTGTCGTACATCTCTAACTATGGCTACACCTTC. The rearrangement uses TRBV5-8 and TRBJ1-2; D unresolved. V lost 1 base and J lost 0, with 10 bases in between. The CDR3 runs to 15 residues. The germline gives CDR1 SGHTS, CDR2 YDEGEE.

This clone was seen only once. The chain employs TRBV7-2 and TRBJ2-1; D may be TRBD2 (5 bases). From germline, CDR1 is SGHTA and CDR2 FQGNSA. The germline V and J ends were trimmed by 2 bases and 9 bases, with 17 bases remaining between them. The CDR3 has 15 residues. The CDR3 DNA follows: TGTGCCAGCAGCTTAACATATGGAGGTAGAGGTGAGCAGTTCTTC. This sequence encodes CASSLTYGGRGEQFF.

The chain has TRBV18 and TRBJ1-4; D remains unclear. The CDR3 has 17 amino acids. The V gene lost 4 bases and the J gene lost 8 bases, with 23 bases spanning the gap. Germline values: CDR1 KGHSH, CDR2 LQKENI. CDR3 DNA sequence: TGTGCCAGCTCACAGTCCGGACCCCAAAACTTAGGAGAAAAACTGTTTTTT. Translated: CASSQSGPQNLGEKLFF.

V and J are TRBV5-1 and TRBJ2-1, with D unresolved. The V end was cut by 4 bases, the J end by 12 bases, with 14 bases between. Looked up from germline, CDR1 is SGHRS and CDR2 is YFSETQ. The CDR3 has 12 residues. CDR3 DNA: TGCGCCAGCAGCCCTTGGCAACAGCCGCAGTTCTTC. This translates into CASSPWQQPQFF.

CDR3 coding DNA: TGTGCCAGCAGTTACTCGGGGAGGGAGCCCCAGCATTTT. This encodes CASSYSGREPQHF. V usage is TRBV6-5 and J usage is TRBJ1-5; no reliable D call. The CDR3 spans 13 residues. Trimming left V 0 bases short and J 8 bases short, with 8 bases between. Germline V CDR1 and CDR2: MNHEY, SVGAGI.

This clone is termed medium-sized (0.01 to 0.1%). The V gene is TRBV6-1, the J gene TRBJ2-7, with TRBD1 identical over 9 bases. Germline-derived CDR1 and CDR2 are MNHNS and SASEGT. Losses at the gene ends were 6 bases for V and 5 bases for J; bases not matched to a gene: 8. The CDR3 runs 14 residues. The CDR3: CASRPGQGFNEQYF. The CDR3 DNA reads TGTGCCAGCAGGCCGGGACAGGGTTTCAACGAGCAGTACTTC.

The chain uses TRBV4-1 and TRBJ2-3, with TRBD2 identical over 11 bases. Trimming took 4 bases from V and 4 from J; bases not matched to a gene: 10. Per germline, CDR1 MGHRA and CDR2 YSYEKL. The CDR3 covers 17 residues. CDR3 loop: CASSPGPGLAVPDTQYF. The CDR3 nucleotides read TGCGCCAGCAGCCCCGGGCCGGGACTAGCGGTTCCAGATACGCAGTATTTT.

The rearrangement links TRBV30 to TRBJ1-3; no clear D gene. CDR3 length: 13 amino acids. Germline assignment: CDR1 GTSNPN and CDR2 SVGIG (reference sequence). The germline V and J ends were trimmed by 4 bases and 4 bases, with 11 bases remaining between them. The CDR3 bases are TGTGCCTGGAATTTGGCGTCCGGAAACACCATATATTTT. Protein product: CAWNLASGNTIYF.

This chain connects TRBV5-6 to TRBJ2-7; unclear D gene. This CDR3 is built from 13 residues. V gave up 2 bases and J gave up 6 bases, with 12 bases separating them. Germline V gene data show CDR1 as SGHDT and CDR2 as YYEEEE. The CDR3 region has the DNA TGTGCCAGCAGCTTAGGACGGTCGCGCGAGCAGTACTTC. Amino acids: CASSLGRSREQYF.

The rearrangement links TRBV5-1 to TRBJ2-2; 14 bases line up with TRBD2. The ends lost 6 bases at V and 10 bases at J; junction bases unmatched: 8. CDR3 size: 15 residues. Looked up from germline, CDR1 is SGHRS and CDR2 is YFSETQ. The chain's CDR3 is CASTPTSGGAAELFF. CDR3 sequence (DNA): TGCGCCAGCACCCCGACTAGCGGGGGGGCCGCGGAGCTGTTTTTT. Complete variable domain (other parts from reference TRBV5-1 and TRBJ2-2): KAGVTQTPRYLIKTRGQQVTLSCSPISGHRSVSWYQQTPGQGLQFLFEYFSETQRNKGNFPGRFSGRQFSNSRSEMNVSTLELGDSALYLCASTPTSGGAAELFFGEGSRLTVL.

This clone was seen just once. The chain has TRBV18 and TRBJ1-3; D unclear. Germline V gene sequence: CDR1 KGHSH, CDR2 LQKENI. The V gene lost 3 bases and the J gene lost 0 bases, with 12 bases spanning the gap. This CDR3 is built from 16 residues. CDR3 sequence reads: CASSPYDMSSGNTIYF. The DNA of the CDR3 is TGTGCCAGCTCACCGTACGACATGAGCTCTGGAAACACCATATATTTT. Complete variable domain (other parts from reference TRBV18 and TRBJ1-3): NAGVMQNPRHLVRRRGQEARLRCSPMKGHSHVYWYRQLPEEGLKFMVYLQKENIIDESGMPKERFSAEFPKEGPSILRIQQVVRGDSAAYFCASSPYDMSSGNTIYFGEGSWLTVV.

This clone turned up a few times. The chain uses TRBV15 and TRBJ1-1; D might be TRBD1 (6 bases). V was pared by 1 base and J by 7 bases, with 13 bases between. The CDR3 sequence is 14 residues long. Per the germline V gene, CDR1 is LNHNV and CDR2 is YYDKDF (reference sequence). The DNA of the CDR3 is TGTGCCACCAGCAGAGGACAGGACATAATTGAAGCTTTCTTT. This codes for CATSRGQDIIEAFF.

The V and J genes are TRBV18 and TRBJ1-2, with 7 bases that match TRBD1. The CDR3 consists of 14 residues. The junction had 8 bases not matched to a gene; V was cut back by 5 bases and J by 5 bases. Per germline, CDR1 KGHSH and CDR2 LQKENI. The chain's CDR3 is CASSGQGVEYGYTF. In nucleotides, the CDR3 is TGTGCCAGCTCAGGCCAGGGGGTTGAGTATGGCTACACCTTC.

This clone has only one observation. The chain is built from TRBV29-1 and TRBJ2-5, with 10 bases matching TRBD1. The germline CDR1 and CDR2 sequences are SQVTM and ANQGSEA. V was clipped by 8 bases and J by 4 bases; unmatched bases: 13. The CDR3 has 15 amino acids. In DNA, the CDR3 is TGCAGCACCTCTCAGGGGGGGACAGGGGTAGAGACCCAGTACTTC. It encodes CSTSQGGTGVETQYF.

The rearrangement joins TRBV4-3 to TRBJ2-1; tentatively, D is TRBD2 (5 bases). V dropped 0 bases and J dropped 1 base, with 13 bases sitting between them. The CDR3 contains 17 residues. CDR1 and CDR2 from the germline V gene are LGHNA and YSLEER. DNA of the CDR3: TGCGCCAGCAGCCAAGATCTCGGACTGCGTTCCTACAATGAGCAGTTCTTC. This translates into CASSQDLGLRSYNEQFF.

The gene calls are TRBV5-1 and TRBJ2-7, with D perhaps assigned TRBD1 or TRBD2 (5 bases each). The CDR3 sequence is 15 residues long. Germline V gene sequence: CDR1 SGHRS, CDR2 YFSETQ. With 0 bases removed from V and 3 bases from J, the gap between germline ends came to 13 bases. The CDR3 spells CASSLVGSGSYEQYF. The CDR3 region has the DNA TGCGCCAGCAGCTTGGTCGGGTCAGGGAGCTACGAGCAGTACTTC. The entire variable domain, with the rest obtained from reference TRBV5-1 and TRBJ2-7, is as follows: KAGVTQTPRYLIKTRGQQVTLSCSPISGHRSVSWYQQTPGQGLQFLFEYFSETQRNKGNFPGRFSGRQFSNSRSEMNVSTLELGDSALYLCASSLVGSGSYEQYFGPGTRLTVT.

The chain uses TRBV13 and TRBJ1-1, with unresolved D. Germline-derived CDR1 and CDR2 are PRHDT and FYEKMQ (reference sequence). CDR3 size: 14 residues. Trimming removed 8 bases at V and 0 bases at J, with 13 bases between. CDR3 in amino acids: CASVSRVMNTEAFF. The CDR3 coding sequence is TGTGCCAGCGTCAGTAGGGTCATGAACACTGAAGCTTTCTTT.

This rearrangement joins TRBV6-5 to TRBJ2-7; D tentatively reads TRBD1 or TRBD2 (5 bases each). The CDR3 totals 13 residues. V lost 4 bases and J 3 bases, leaving 10 bases between the germline ends. The germline CDR1 and CDR2 sequences are MNHEY and SVGAGI. CDR3 in amino acids: CASSSGTIYEQYF. The CDR3 coding sequence is TGTGCCAGCAGTTCCGGGACGATCTACGAGCAGTACTTC.

CDR3 in amino acids: CAIRDRTNYGYTF. DNA of the CDR3: TGTGCCATCAGGGACAGGACTAACTATGGCTACACCTTC. This rearrangement joins TRBV10-3 to TRBJ1-2; 7 bases line up with TRBD1. Germline CDR1 reads ENHRY; CDR2 reads SYGVKD. The trim removed 6 bases at V and 0 bases at J, leaving 1 base unmatched. The CDR3 runs to 13 residues.

The chain carries TRBV19 and TRBJ1-1; 7 bases are a match to TRBD1. The CDR3 has 12 residues. Germline V lookup: CDR1 LNHDA, CDR2 SQIVND (reference sequence). The trim removed 8 bases at V and 5 bases at J, leaving 5 bases unmatched. The CDR3 sequence: CASRDSWTEAFF. For the CDR3, the DNA is TGTGCCAGTCGGGACAGTTGGACTGAAGCTTTCTTT.

This chain uses TRBV30 with TRBJ2-1; D unresolved. Trimming removed 0 bases from V and 6 bases from J, with 9 bases in between. CDR1 is GTSNPN and CDR2 is SVGIG in the germline V gene (reference sequence). This CDR3 region has 13 residues. The CDR3 nucleotides read TGTGCCTGGAGTGTTATTACTGGCAATGAGCAGTTCTTC. This translates into CAWSVITGNEQFF.